These T cell receptor beta chains were read from a single sample in a study of PD-1 blockade in mismatch repair-deficient tumors. Which antigens these TCRs recognize remains unknown. Sequenced by immunoSEQ multiplex PCR; TCRdb stores in-frame clones only, minus some. The table includes approximately 13,000 clones, less than 90% detected once. The sample consisted of cells cultured in vitro, taken from a patient treated with pembrolizumab. The receptors were sampled from an adult with mismatch repair-deficient cancer. Both conserved end residues are part of each CDR3. The D gene is left open where the match is weak. Clone size is given for some rows only: seen once, a few or many times, or a class if the clone is expanded.

J gene,D gene,V gene,clone size,CDR3 protein,CDR3 DNA
TRBJ1-2,TRBD1,TRBV5-5,-,CASSLTGEYGYTF,TGTGCCAGCAGCTTGACAGGGGAATATGGCTACACCTTC
TRBJ1-1,-,TRBV2,-,CASSVVSGNTEAFF,TGTGCCAGCAGTGTCGTTTCCGGGAACACTGAAGCTTTCTTT
TRBJ1-3,-,TRBV5-1,-,CASSRSSGAQAGNTIYF,TGCGCCAGCAGCCGATCTTCAGGGGCTCAAGCTGGAAACACCATATATTTT
TRBJ2-3,TRBD1,TRBV28,-,CASSLTGGSDTQYF,TGTGCCAGCAGTCTGACAGGGGGCTCAGATACGCAGTATTTT
TRBJ2-7,-,TRBV6-5,-,CASSYSQVLSYEQYF,TGTGCCAGCAGTTACTCCCAAGTCCTATCCTACGAGCAGTACTTC
TRBJ1-1,-,TRBV11-3,-,CASSAPPGSEAFF,TGTGCCAGCAGCGCCCCTCCCGGATCTGAAGCTTTCTTT
TRBJ1-1,-,TRBV7-8,few,CASSPTPTPGNTEAFF,TGTGCCAGCAGCCCAACCCCGACTCCGGGGAACACTGAAGCTTTCTTT
TRBJ1-6,-,TRBV5-5,once,CASSFHGPLDNSPLHF,TGTGCCAGCAGCTTTCACGGGCCTCTTGATAATTCACCCCTCCACTTT
TRBJ1-5,TRBD1,TRBV10-3,-,CAISSGTGEGQPQHF,TGTGCCATCAGTTCGGGGACAGGGGAGGGTCAGCCCCAGCATTTT
TRBJ1-1,TRBD1,TRBV7-3,few,CASSLTGGDTEAFF,TGTGCCAGCAGCTTAACAGGGGGCGACACTGAAGCTTTCTTT
TRBJ2-7,TRBD1,TRBV29-1,few,CSVEEAGPNRGAYEQYF,TGCAGCGTTGAAGAGGCTGGGCCTAACAGGGGCGCCTACGAGCAGTACTTC
TRBJ1-3,-,TRBV27,-,CASSTRGLSGNTIYF,TGTGCCAGCAGTACCAGGGGTCTATCTGGAAACACCATATATTTT
TRBJ2-5,TRBD2,TRBV28,-,CASSPGLAGEGGETQYF,TGTGCCAGCAGTCCCGGACTAGCGGGAGAAGGAGGAGAGACCCAGTACTTC
TRBJ2-3,TRBD1,TRBV5-1,-,CASRLWTGETTDTQYF,TGCGCCAGCAGACTATGGACAGGTGAAACCACAGATACGCAGTATTTT
TRBJ1-1,TRBD1,TRBV6-5,-,CASSYSTGGLEAFF,TGTGCCAGCAGTTACTCGACAGGGGGGCTTGAAGCTTTCTTT
TRBJ2-1,TRBD1,TRBV28,-,CASSPGQGYNEQFF,TGTGCCAGCAGTCCGGGACAGGGGTACAATGAGCAGTTCTTC
TRBJ2-1,-,TRBV11-3,-,CASSLGPGPGDEQFF,TGTGCCAGCAGCTTAGGACCGGGTCCTGGGGATGAGCAGTTCTTC
TRBJ2-1,TRBD2,TRBV6-5,-,CASSYSSGTIHNEQFF,TGTGCCAGCAGTTACTCGTCCGGGACTATCCACAATGAGCAGTTCTTC
TRBJ1-5,-,TRBV6-1,few,CASSEAGWGNQPQHF,TGTGCCAGCAGTGAAGCAGGCTGGGGCAATCAGCCCCAGCATTTT
TRBJ1-4,TRBD1,TRBV2,-,CASRAQGVLNEKLFF,TGTGCCAGCAGGGCCCAGGGGGTGCTTAATGAAAAACTGTTTTTT
TRBJ2-2,TRBD2,TRBV11-2,-,CASSYSGRAGELFF,TGTGCCAGCAGCTATAGCGGGAGGGCCGGGGAGCTGTTTTTT
TRBJ1-5,-,TRBV7-2,few,CASSLRGGQPQHF,TGTGCCAGCAGCTTAAGGGGAGGTCAGCCCCAGCATTTT
TRBJ1-4,-,TRBV28,-,CASRYLTKLFF,TGTGCCAGCAGATACCTTACAAAACTGTTTTTT
TRBJ2-1,TRBD2,TRBV9,-,CASSVELAGDNEQFF,TGTGCCAGCAGCGTCGAACTAGCGGGGGACAATGAGCAGTTCTTC
TRBJ2-7,-,TRBV25-1,-,CASSYLEGSYEQYF,TGTGCCAGCAGTTACCTCGAGGGCTCCTACGAGCAGTACTTC
TRBJ1-3,TRBD1,TRBV28,-,CASSLYGTGLGNTIYF,TGTGCCAGCAGTTTATACGGGACAGGGTTAGGAAACACCATATATTTT